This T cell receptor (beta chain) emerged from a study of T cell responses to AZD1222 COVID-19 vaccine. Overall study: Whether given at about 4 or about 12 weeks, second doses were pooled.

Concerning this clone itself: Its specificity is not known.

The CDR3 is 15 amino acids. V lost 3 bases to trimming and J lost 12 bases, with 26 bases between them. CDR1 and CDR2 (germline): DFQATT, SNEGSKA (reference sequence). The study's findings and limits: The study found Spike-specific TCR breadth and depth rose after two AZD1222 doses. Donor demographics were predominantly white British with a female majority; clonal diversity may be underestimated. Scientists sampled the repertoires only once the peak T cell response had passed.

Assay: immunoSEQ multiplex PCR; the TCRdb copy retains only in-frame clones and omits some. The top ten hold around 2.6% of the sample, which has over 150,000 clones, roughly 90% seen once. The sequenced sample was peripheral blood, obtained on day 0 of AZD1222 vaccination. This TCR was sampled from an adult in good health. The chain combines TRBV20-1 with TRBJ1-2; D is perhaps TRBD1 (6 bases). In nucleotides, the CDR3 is TGCAGTGCTAGTGATTTTGGCATGGACAGTGAGATTAACACCTTC. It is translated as CSASDFGMDSEINTF.